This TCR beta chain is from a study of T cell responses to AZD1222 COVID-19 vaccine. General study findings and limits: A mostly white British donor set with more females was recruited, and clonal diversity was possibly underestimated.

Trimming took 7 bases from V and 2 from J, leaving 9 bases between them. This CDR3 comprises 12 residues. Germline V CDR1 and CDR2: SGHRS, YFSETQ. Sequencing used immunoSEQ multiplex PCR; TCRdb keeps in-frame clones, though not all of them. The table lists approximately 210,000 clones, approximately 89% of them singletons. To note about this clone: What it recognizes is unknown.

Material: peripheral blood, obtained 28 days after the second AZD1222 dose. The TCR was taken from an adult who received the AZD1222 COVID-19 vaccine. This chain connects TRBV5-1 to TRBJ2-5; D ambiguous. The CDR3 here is CASGQAQETQYF. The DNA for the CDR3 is TGCGCCAGCGGTCAAGCTCAAGAGACCCAGTACTTC. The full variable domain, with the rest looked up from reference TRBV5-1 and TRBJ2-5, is KAGVTQTPRYLIKTRGQQVTLSCSPISGHRSVSWYQQTPGQGLQFLFEYFSETQRNKGNFPGRFSGRQFSNSRSEMNVSTLELGDSALYLCASGQAQETQYFGPGTRLLVL.